The present entry profiles one T cell receptor beta chain with its context. V was pared by 5 bases and J by 0 bases, with 12 bases between. CDR3 size: 15 residues. Germline-derived CDR1 and CDR2 are SGHRS and YFSETQ. This specimen comes from a study of blood T cell repertoires in COVID-19. Sequencing was performed with immunoSEQ multiplex PCR; in TCRdb, only in-frame clones are kept and a portion is missing. The sample contains about 52,000 clones, 70% to 85% of which appear only once. The chain couples TRBV5-1 to TRBJ1-3; maybe TRBD1 (5 bases). Sequenced: peripheral blood. This clonotype originated in an elderly man with COVID-19, enrolled during active disease. In DNA form, the CDR3 reads TGCGCCAGCAGTATTACAGGAGACTCTGGAAACACCATATATTTT. Residues: CASSITGDSGNTIYF.